The present T cell receptor (beta chain) was sequenced within a study of regulatory T cells in long-lasting Graves disease (dated by TCRdb to about 2021). Context from the whole study: Persistent Graves' disease was defined as persistently positive TSH receptor autoantibodies together with antithyroid drug treatment for over 5 years. Persistent Graves' disease patients were compared with newly diagnosed Graves' disease patients by peripheral blood TCR sequencing and RNA sequencing. The study was registered as a clinical trial and conducted in China. TCR sequencing covered about 13 persistent and 20 or so newly diagnosed Graves' disease patients, 33 samples in total. Antithyroid drugs had been taken for ten to twelve years on average by persistent Graves' disease patients in the clinical cohort. The investigation overall reported the following: The authors noted that the small sample size was a limitation that may lower accuracy. Patients with persistent disease shared more public clonotypes (under 3,000) than newly diagnosed patients did (966). Sequencing and analysis were restricted to the TCR beta chain. Only peripheral blood was studied, because thyroid tissue, the primary lesion, was inaccessible. Compared with newly diagnosed patients, persistent Graves' disease patients had lower TCR Shannon entropy and fewer highly expanded clones, which suggests clonal expansion.

The library was made by multiplex PCR. Sequenced using an Illumina HiSeq 4000. CDR3 regions were amplified by Arm-PCR with iRepertoire HTBI primers to construct TCR beta libraries. PCR products were gel purified before sequencing. On the authors' methods: Gene usage analysis of CDR3 amino acid clonotypes used the approximately 62 TRBV and 14 TRBJ segments found across samples. COPE and FqMerger were used to merge filtered high-quality paired reads into contigs. BLAST was used to align contigs to IMGT TRBV, TRBD and TRBJ reference genes, and CDR3 was defined according to IMGT. Any clonotype with a frequency above 0.1% was counted as a highly expanded clone. Repertoire diversity was measured by Shannon entropy, and V-J evenness by the Gini coefficient. A clonotype found in more than one individual was treated as public. The raw public data were reprocessed by TCRdb itself: fastp quality trimming at Q25, MiXCR clonotype calling, in-frame beta chains only. Each entry is one CDR3 protein sequence, shown with its most common DNA and genes. The V and J calls were not made by the authors but by TCRdb's processing. This sample has a few hundred thousand distinct CDR3 sequences in its table, and 23% of those were observed once. In total, the top ten clones hold about 27% of the sample.

The label giving this sample's time point can be read as: persistent/refractory GD, antithyroid drugs over 5 years with positive TRAb. For both TCR sequencing and RNA sequencing, RNA was extracted from PBMCs in TRIzol. The diagnosis of Graves' disease was made according to American Thyroid Association guidelines. The patients came from an endocrinology department in Xi'an, China. Each patient gave roughly 10 milliliters of peripheral blood, collected in an EDTA anticoagulant tube. Ficoll Paque Plus density gradient separation was used to isolate PBMCs, and no additional T cell sorting was done. An Agilent 2100 Bioanalyzer and agarose gel were used to check RNA quality, while a NanoDrop 2000 measured RNA concentration. Comment on this clonotype: Its antigen is currently not known. This may arise from a read error, as a much more abundant clone is one base away.

This specimen consisted of peripheral blood mononuclear cells (PBMCs), obtained when the disease was refractory, from a patient treated with antithyroid drugs. The clonotype originates from a female donor with Graves disease.

In nucleotide form, the sequence is TGTGCCAGCAGTACCACAGGGGCGGGGGCCTACGAGCGGTACTTC. This translates into CASSTTGAGAYERYF. Recombination linked TRBV2 to TRBJ2-7; the D gene may be TRBD1 or TRBD2, since each aligns over 7 bases. Per the germline V gene, SNHLY is the CDR1 and FYNNEI is the CDR2. Reading from cysteine to phenylalanine, the CDR3 counts 15 amino acids. The only DNA kept is the CDR3, 45 bases in frame from the first base.